The present entry profiles one T cell receptor beta chain with its context. The data were produced by immunoSEQ multiplex PCR, yet TCRdb's version contains in-frame clones alone and is incomplete. The table shows 200,000 or so clones, with 88% occurring only once. The sample originates from a study of blood T cell repertoires in COVID-19. CDR1 KGHDR and CDR2 SFDVKD come from the germline V gene. V dropped 9 bases and J dropped 5 bases, with 18 bases sitting between them. CDR3 length equals 14 residues. The specimen was peripheral blood. The chain recombines TRBV24-1 with TRBJ2-5; maybe TRBD2 (6 bases). The sequence came from a man aged 65 to 79 with active or convalescent COVID-19. DNA of the CDR3: TGTGCCACCGGGACTTCGGGACCCGACGAGACCCAGTACTTC. Amino acid sequence: CATGTSGPDETQYF.